Listed below are T cell receptor beta chains from one sample, sequenced in a study of blood T cell repertoires in COVID-19. Profiling relied on immunoSEQ multiplex PCR, and the TCRdb table lists in-frame clones only, not all of them. This table has over 200,000 clones, 91% appearing once. The sequenced sample consisted of peripheral blood. These receptor sequences come from a young adult with COVID-19, enrolled during active disease. Both conserved end residues are part of each CDR3. The D gene is left open where the match is weak. Only part of the rows carry a size: once, few, many, or a class if the clone is expanded.

CDR3aa: CASCLTGMSTDTQYF; CDR3nt: TGCGCCAGCTGCCTAACAGGGATGAGCACAGATACGCAGTATTTT; d_gene: .; j_gene: TRBJ2-3; abundance: once; v_gene: TRBV5-1
CDR3aa: CASSPGRTGRNSPLHF; CDR3nt: TGTGCCAGCAGCCCGGGTCGGACAGGGAGGAATTCACCCCTCCACTTT; d_gene: TRBD1; j_gene: TRBJ1-6; abundance: .; v_gene: TRBV28
CDR3aa: CASSQGTSEYNEQFF; CDR3nt: TGTGCCAGCAGCCAAGGGACTAGCGAATACAATGAGCAGTTCTTC; d_gene: TRBD2; j_gene: TRBJ2-1; abundance: few; v_gene: TRBV6-2/TRBV6-3
CDR3aa: CASSLAPQSRETQYF; CDR3nt: TGCGCCAGCAGCTTGGCACCCCAATCGAGGGAGACCCAGTACTTC; d_gene: .; j_gene: TRBJ2-5; abundance: .; v_gene: TRBV5-1
CDR3aa: CASSRQGRNSPLHF; CDR3nt: TGTGCCAGTTCTAGACAGGGAAGGAATTCACCCCTCCACTTT; d_gene: TRBD1; j_gene: TRBJ1-6; abundance: .; v_gene: TRBV3-1/TRBV3-2
CDR3aa: CASSSGLAGASEQYF; CDR3nt: TGTGCCAGCAGCTCGGGACTAGCGGGAGCCTCGGAGCAGTACTTC; d_gene: TRBD2; j_gene: TRBJ2-7; abundance: .; v_gene: TRBV13
CDR3aa: CASSREGGPRYNEQFF; CDR3nt: TGTGCCAGCAGCAGAGAGGGAGGGCCCCGATACAATGAGCAGTTCTTC; d_gene: TRBD2; j_gene: TRBJ2-1; abundance: .; v_gene: TRBV6-2/TRBV6-3
CDR3aa: CATSDFGSRGWTGELFF; CDR3nt: TGTGCCACCAGTGATTTTGGGTCTAGAGGATGGACCGGGGAGCTGTTTTTT; d_gene: .; j_gene: TRBJ2-2; abundance: .; v_gene: TRBV24-1
CDR3aa: CSVEIGPSGRRRETQYF; CDR3nt: TGCAGCGTTGAAATAGGGCCTAGCGGGAGGCGTAGGGAGACCCAGTACTTC; d_gene: TRBD2; j_gene: TRBJ2-5; abundance: .; v_gene: TRBV29-1
CDR3aa: CASSLAGAQETQYF; CDR3nt: TGTGCCAGCTCACTGGCGGGAGCCCAAGAGACCCAGTACTTC; d_gene: TRBD2; j_gene: TRBJ2-5; abundance: .; v_gene: TRBV18
CDR3aa: CASSLGQPGTQYF; CDR3nt: TGTGCCAGCAGTTTGGGACAGCCGGGAACCCAGTACTTC; d_gene: TRBD1; j_gene: TRBJ2-7; abundance: once; v_gene: TRBV28
CDR3aa: CASNLQGSSTEAFF; CDR3nt: TGCGCCAGCAACTTACAGGGGTCGAGCACTGAAGCTTTCTTT; d_gene: TRBD1; j_gene: TRBJ1-1; abundance: .; v_gene: TRBV5-1
CDR3aa: CASSFLQGVGNEQFF; CDR3nt: TGTGCCAGCAGTTTTCTGCAGGGGGTTGGGAATGAGCAGTTCTTC; d_gene: TRBD1; j_gene: TRBJ2-1; abundance: .; v_gene: TRBV28
CDR3aa: CASSPPWASGVPGELFF; CDR3nt: TGTGCCAGCAGCCCGCCCTGGGCTAGCGGGGTCCCCGGGGAGCTGTTTTTT; d_gene: TRBD2; j_gene: TRBJ2-2; abundance: .; v_gene: TRBV7-3
CDR3aa: CASSQESPESWLGGEQYF; CDR3nt: TGCGCCAGCAGCCAAGAATCTCCCGAAAGCTGGCTCGGGGGTGAGCAGTACTTC; d_gene: .; j_gene: TRBJ2-7; abundance: .; v_gene: TRBV4-1
CDR3aa: CSVEKSGAYNEQFF; CDR3nt: TGCAGCGTTGAGAAGTCAGGTGCTTACAATGAGCAGTTCTTC; d_gene: .; j_gene: TRBJ2-1; abundance: .; v_gene: TRBV29-1
CDR3aa: CASSDLGQGYEKLFF; CDR3nt: TGTGCCAGCAGTGATTTAGGACAGGGATATGAAAAACTGTTTTTT; d_gene: TRBD1; j_gene: TRBJ1-4; abundance: .; v_gene: TRBV25-1
CDR3aa: CASSLRHGSGYGYTF; CDR3nt: TGTGCCAGCAGCTTAAGACACGGCAGTGGCTATGGCTACACCTTC; d_gene: .; j_gene: TRBJ1-2; abundance: few; v_gene: TRBV5-4